The present entry profiles one TCR beta chain with its context. Its antigen is not known. Trimming left V 5 bases short and J 4 bases short, with 11 bases between. The CDR3 totals 13 residues. The V gene's germline CDR1 is MDHEN and CDR2 SYDVKM. Unique molecular identifiers were carried by the TCR beta cDNA libraries. Once about 0.85 to 10 million T cells were used, roughly 500,000 cDNA molecules resulted. TCRdb reprocessed the PCR reads with MiXCR, giving one entry per CDR3 protein. The table includes roughly 200,000 distinct CDR3 sequences, 25% to 30% detected once. This record comes from a study of post-analysis software for immune sequencing data. Study-level findings and limits: Significantly decreased normalized Chao1 diversity was recorded for multiple sclerosis patients relative to controls. With TRBV5-6, TRBV5-1 and TRBV20-1 included, about five TRBV segments were more frequent in patients than in controls. Samples sharing a preparation batch grouped tightly together when assessed by F measure.

This receptor was identified in a girl aged 2-17 years with multiple sclerosis. The chain joins TRBV28 to TRBJ1-1; D is ambiguous. Specimen: blood. The CDR3 nucleotides are TGTGCCAGCAGTACCGAGGGCGGCACTGAAGCTTTCTTT. It yields the protein CASSTEGGTEAFF. The variable domain in full, completed from reference TRBV28 and TRBJ1-1, reads DVKVTQSSRYLVKRTGEKVFLECVQDMDHENMFWYRQDPGLGLRLIYFSYDVKMKEKGDIPEGYSVSREKKERFSLILESASTNQTSMYLCASSTEGGTEAFFGQGTRLTVV.